The TCR beta chain under discussion was sequenced for a study of prognosis after radiotherapy for stage I lung cancer. Study summary: It was SBRT that served as radiotherapy, in 3 to 5 fractions with a biologically effective dose of at least 100 Gy. Study-wide results and limits: Lower post-radiation Shannon entropy was seen in patients who went on to develop distant metastases.

Losses at the gene ends were 4 bases for V and 9 bases for J; bases not matched to a gene: 10. There are 16 residues in the CDR3. Germline CDR1 reads MDHEN; CDR2 reads SYDVKM. This clonotype is medium-sized. Its antigen is not known. There were roughly 5.8 milliliters of peripheral blood drawn at each of two time points. Amplicons of TCR beta CDR3 were generated from genomic DNA by two-round multiplex PCR. With primers specific to each TRBV and TRBJ gene, the first-round PCR was performed. The second PCR round used universal primers. TCRdb used MiXCR to reprocess the multiplex PCR reads, holding one entry per CDR3 protein. Counted here are 13,000 to 15,000 distinct CDR3 sequences, approximately 33% occurring once; the ten biggest clones make up roughly a quarter.

The TCR was taken from a donor aged 50 or older with non-small cell lung cancer. The genes are TRBV28 and TRBJ2-1, with 12 bases that match TRBD1. Sequencing used PBMCs, obtained before or after stereotactic body radiation therapy (not recorded which). The CDR3 sequence: CASSSPRDRGRGEQFF. The DNA for the CDR3 is TGTGCCAGCAGTTCCCCCCGGGACAGGGGGCGCGGTGAGCAGTTCTTC.